This T cell receptor beta chain was sequenced during a study of glioma-infiltrating T cells after dendritic cell vaccination. Assay: immunoSEQ multiplex PCR; the TCRdb copy retains only in-frame clones and omits some. The sample has fewer than 95,000 clones; roughly 85% are singletons. CDR3 size: 15 residues. As to time point: after dendritic cell vaccination, including at tumor progression/relapse. The V and J genes are TRBV21-1 and TRBJ1-2; the table's TRBD1 call for D was not verified on the DNA. TRBV21-1 is tagged as a pseudogene. This sequence originates from a human donor with glioblastoma. This material consisted of blood, taken after dendritic cell vaccination. CDR3 DNA sequence: TGTGCCAGCAGCCCCATGCCCGGACAGTTGCCTGGCTACACCTTC. Its translation is CASSPMPGQLPGYTF.